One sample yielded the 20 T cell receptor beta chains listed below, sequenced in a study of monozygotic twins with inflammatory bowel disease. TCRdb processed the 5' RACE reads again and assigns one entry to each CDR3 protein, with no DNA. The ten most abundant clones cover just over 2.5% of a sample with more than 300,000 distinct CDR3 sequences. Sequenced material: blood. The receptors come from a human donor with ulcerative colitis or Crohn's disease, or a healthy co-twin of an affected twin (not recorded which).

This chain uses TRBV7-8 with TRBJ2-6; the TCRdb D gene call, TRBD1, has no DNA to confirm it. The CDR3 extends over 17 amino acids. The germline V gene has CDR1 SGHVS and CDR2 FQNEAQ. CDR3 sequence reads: CASSFRTGIAGANVLTF.

CDR3 region: CASNTGTAGELFF. This chain uses TRBV6-6 with TRBJ2-2; TCRdb returns TRBD1, unconfirmable since there is no DNA. Germline loops: CDR1 MNHNY, CDR2 SVGAGI (reference sequence). The CDR3 runs 13 residues.

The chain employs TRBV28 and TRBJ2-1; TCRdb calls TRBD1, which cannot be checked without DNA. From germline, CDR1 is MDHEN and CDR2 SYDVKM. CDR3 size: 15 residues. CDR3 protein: CASSFIVTGDGEQFF.

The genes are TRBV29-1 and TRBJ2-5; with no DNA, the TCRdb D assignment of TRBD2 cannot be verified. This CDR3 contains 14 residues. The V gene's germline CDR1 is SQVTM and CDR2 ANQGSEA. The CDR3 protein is CSVSQALAGGDQYF.

The CDR3: CASSQPGVDTQYF. The gene calls are TRBV6-5 and TRBJ2-3; TCRdb lists TRBD1, though no DNA is available to test this call. Germline CDR1 reads MNHEY; CDR2 reads SVGAGI. The CDR3 loop spans 13 amino acids.

CDR3 in amino acids: CASSGYRPDPPQHF. The chain links TRBV6-1 to TRBJ1-5; TCRdb indicates TRBD1, and absent DNA this call remains unverified. Germline V gene data show CDR1 as MNHNS and CDR2 as SASEGT. The CDR3 totals 14 residues.

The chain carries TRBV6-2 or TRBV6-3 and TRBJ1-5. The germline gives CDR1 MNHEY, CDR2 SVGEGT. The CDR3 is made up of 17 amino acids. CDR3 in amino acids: CASSSYRQRYSNQPQHF.

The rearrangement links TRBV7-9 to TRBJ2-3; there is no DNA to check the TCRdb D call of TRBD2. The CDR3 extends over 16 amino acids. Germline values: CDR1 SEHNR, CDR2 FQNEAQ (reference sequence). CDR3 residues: CASSPRLALSKDTQYF. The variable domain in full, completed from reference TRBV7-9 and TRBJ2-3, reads DTGVSQNPRHKITKRGQNVTFRCDPISEHNRLYWYRQTLGQGPEFLTYFQNEAQLEKSRLLSDRFSAERPKGSFSTLEIQRTEQGDSAMYLCASSPRLALSKDTQYFGPGTRLTVL.

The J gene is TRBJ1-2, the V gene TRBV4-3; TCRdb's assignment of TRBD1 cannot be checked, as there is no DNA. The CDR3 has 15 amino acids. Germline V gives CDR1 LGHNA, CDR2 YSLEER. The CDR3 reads CASSIDRVGNYGYTF.

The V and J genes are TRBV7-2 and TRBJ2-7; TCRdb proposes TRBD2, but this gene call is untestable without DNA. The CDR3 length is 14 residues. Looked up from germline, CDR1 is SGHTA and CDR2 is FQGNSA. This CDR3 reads CASSRIAGGYEQYF.

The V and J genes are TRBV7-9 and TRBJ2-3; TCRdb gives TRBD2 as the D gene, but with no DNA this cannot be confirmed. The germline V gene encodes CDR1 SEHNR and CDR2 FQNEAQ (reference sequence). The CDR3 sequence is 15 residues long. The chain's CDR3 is CASSFDPEGTDTQYF. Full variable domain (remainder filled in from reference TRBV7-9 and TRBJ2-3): DTGVSQNPRHKITKRGQNVTFRCDPISEHNRLYWYRQTLGQGPEFLTYFQNEAQLEKSRLLSDRFSAERPKGSFSTLEIQRTEQGDSAMYLCASSFDPEGTDTQYFGPGTRLTVL.

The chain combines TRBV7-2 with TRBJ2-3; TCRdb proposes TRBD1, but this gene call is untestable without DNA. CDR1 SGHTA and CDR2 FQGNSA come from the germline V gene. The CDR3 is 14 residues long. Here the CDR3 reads CASSPRQGGDTQYF.

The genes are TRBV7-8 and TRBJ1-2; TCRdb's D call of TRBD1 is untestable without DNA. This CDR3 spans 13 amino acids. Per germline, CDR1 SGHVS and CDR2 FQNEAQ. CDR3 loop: CASSLDRGDGYTF.

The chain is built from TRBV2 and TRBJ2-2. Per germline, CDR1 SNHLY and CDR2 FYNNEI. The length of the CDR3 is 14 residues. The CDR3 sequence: CASKPTENTGELFF.

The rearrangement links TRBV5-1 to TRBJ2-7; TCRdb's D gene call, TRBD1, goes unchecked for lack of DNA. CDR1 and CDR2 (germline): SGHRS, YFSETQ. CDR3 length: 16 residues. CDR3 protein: CASSLGPSGGANEQYF.

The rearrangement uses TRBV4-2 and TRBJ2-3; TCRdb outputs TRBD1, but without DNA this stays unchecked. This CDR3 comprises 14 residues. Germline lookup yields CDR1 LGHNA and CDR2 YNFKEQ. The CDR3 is CASSQDGGTDTQYF.

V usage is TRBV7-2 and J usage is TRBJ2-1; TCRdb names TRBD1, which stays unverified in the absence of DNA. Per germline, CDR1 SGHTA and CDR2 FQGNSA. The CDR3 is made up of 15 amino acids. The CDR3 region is CASSLAGGSYNGQFF.

Here the CDR3 reads CASSPGDRPRGYTF. V gene TRBV5-1 combines with J gene TRBJ1-2; the D call from TCRdb, TRBD1, cannot be confirmed without DNA. Germline CDR1 is SGHRS and CDR2 is YFSETQ. The CDR3 has 14 residues.

CDR3 residues: CSAREGANSYEQYF. V is TRBV20-1 and J is TRBJ2-7; the TRBD1 assignment by TCRdb is unverifiable without DNA. The CDR3 contains 14 residues. Germline V gene sequence: CDR1 DFQATT, CDR2 SNEGSKA (reference sequence).

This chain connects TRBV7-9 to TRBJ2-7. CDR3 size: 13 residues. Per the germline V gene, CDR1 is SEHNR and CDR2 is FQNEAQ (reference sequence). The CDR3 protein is CASRKQDSYEQYF.